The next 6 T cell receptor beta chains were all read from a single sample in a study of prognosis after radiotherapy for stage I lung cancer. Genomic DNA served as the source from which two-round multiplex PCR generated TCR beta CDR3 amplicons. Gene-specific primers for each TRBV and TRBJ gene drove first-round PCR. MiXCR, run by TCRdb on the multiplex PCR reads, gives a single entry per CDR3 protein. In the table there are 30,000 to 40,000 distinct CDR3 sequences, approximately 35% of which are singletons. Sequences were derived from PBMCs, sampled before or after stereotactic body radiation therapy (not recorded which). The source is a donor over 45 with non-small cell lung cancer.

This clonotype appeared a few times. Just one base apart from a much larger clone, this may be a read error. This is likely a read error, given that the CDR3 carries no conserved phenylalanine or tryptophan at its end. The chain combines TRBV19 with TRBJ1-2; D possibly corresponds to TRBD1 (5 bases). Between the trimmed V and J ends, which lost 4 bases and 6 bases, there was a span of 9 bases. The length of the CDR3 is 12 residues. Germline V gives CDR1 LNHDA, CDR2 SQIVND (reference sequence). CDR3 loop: CASSRRQNGYTL. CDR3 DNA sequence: TGTGCCAGTAGTAGAAGACAGAATGGCTACACCCTC.

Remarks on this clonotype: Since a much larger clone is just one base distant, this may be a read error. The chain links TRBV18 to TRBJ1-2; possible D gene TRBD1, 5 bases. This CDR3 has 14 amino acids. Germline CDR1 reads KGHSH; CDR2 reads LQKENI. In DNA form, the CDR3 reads TGTGCCAGCCCACCACCGAGGGGTTTGGGTGGCTACACCTTC. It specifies CASPPPRGLGGYTF.

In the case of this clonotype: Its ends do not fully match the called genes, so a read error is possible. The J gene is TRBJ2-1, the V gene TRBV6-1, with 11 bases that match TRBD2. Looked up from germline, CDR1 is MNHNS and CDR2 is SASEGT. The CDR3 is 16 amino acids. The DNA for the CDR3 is TGTGCCAGCAGCCTAGCGGGGGGAAACTCCTACAATGAGCAGCTCTTC. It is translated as CASSLAGGNSYNEQLF.

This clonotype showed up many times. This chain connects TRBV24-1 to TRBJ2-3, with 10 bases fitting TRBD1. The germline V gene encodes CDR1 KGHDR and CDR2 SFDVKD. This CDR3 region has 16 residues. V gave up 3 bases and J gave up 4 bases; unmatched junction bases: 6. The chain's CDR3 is CATSDTLTGGADTQYF. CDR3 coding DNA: TGTGCCACCAGTGATACCCTGACAGGGGGCGCAGATACGCAGTATTTT.

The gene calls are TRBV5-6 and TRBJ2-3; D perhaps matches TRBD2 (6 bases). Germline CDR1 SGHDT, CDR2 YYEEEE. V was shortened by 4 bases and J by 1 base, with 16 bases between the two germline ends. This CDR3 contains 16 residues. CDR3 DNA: TGTGCCAGCAGCCCGGGACTCCTGGTGGGCACAGATACGCAGTATTTT. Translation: CASSPGLLVGTDTQYF.

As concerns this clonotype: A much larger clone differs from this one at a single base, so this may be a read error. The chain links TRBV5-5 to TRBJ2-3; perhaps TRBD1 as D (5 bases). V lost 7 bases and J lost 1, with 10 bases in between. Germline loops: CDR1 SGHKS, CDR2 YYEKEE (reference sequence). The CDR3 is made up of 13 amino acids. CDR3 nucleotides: TGTGCCAGCGGGGTACAGGGCACAGATACGCAGTATTTT. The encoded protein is CASGVQGTDTQYF. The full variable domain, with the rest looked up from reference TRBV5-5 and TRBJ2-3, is DAGVTQSPTHLIKTRGQQVTLRCSPISGHKSVSWYQQVLGQGPQFIFQYYEKEERGRGNFPDRFSARQFPNYSSELNVNALLLGDSALYLCASGVQGTDTQYFGPGTRLTVL.